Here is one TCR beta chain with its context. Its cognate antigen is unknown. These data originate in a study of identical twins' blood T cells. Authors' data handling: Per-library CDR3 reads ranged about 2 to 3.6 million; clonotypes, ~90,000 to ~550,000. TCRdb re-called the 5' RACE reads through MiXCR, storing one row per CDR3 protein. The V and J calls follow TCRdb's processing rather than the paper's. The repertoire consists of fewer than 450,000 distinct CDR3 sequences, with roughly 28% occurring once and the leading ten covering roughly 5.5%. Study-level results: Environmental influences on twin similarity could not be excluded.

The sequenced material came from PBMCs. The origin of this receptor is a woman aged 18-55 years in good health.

CDR3 in DNA: TGTGCCAGCAGTTTAGGGGTTAGGACATACTTC. Translating it yields CASSLGVRTYF. The chain couples TRBV27 to TRBJ2-7, with D maybe TRBD1 (5 bases). Germline V gene lookup returns CDR1 MNHEY and CDR2 SMNVEV (reference sequence). The germline V and J ends were trimmed by 2 bases and 13 bases, with 12 bases remaining between them. The CDR3 runs to 11 residues.